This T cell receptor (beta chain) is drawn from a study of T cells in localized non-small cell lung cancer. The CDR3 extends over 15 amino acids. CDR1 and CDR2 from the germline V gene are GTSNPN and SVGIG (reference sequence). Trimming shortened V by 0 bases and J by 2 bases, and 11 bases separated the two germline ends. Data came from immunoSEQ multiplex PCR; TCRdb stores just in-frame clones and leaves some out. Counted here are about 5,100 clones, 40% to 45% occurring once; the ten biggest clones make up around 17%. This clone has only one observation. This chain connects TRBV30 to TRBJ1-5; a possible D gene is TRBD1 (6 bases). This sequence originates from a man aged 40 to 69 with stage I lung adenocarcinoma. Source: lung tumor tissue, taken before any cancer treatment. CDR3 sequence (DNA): TGTGCCTGGAGTGTAGGGGGTACGGGCAATCAGCCCCAGCATTTT. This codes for CAWSVGGTGNQPQHF.